Each of the 15 T cell receptor beta chains below was sequenced from the same sample in a study of early T cells in non-severe SARS-CoV-2 infection. TCRdb re-called the 5' RACE reads with MiXCR, one entry per CDR3 protein. The sample contains approximately 35,000 distinct CDR3 sequences, roughly 6% of which appear only once. Sample: whole blood. The source is an adult who was a healthcare worker with PCR-confirmed SARS-CoV-2 infection or an uninfected control (not recorded which).

This clonotype was found many times. The V and J genes are TRBV29-1 and TRBJ1-2; 7 bases align to TRBD1. V shed 4 bases, J shed 6 bases, and the junction held 14 bases outside the gene matches. This CDR3 comprises 15 residues. The germline gives CDR1 SQVTM, CDR2 ANQGSEA. The CDR3 sequence: CSVGRTNRGTDGYTF. The CDR3 DNA reads TGCAGCGTTGGCCGGACCAACAGGGGAACAGATGGCTACACCTTC.

This clonotype was seen a few times. V gene TRBV6-5 combines with J gene TRBJ2-5, with TRBD2 identical over 10 bases. J lost 2 bases, V lost 6 bases, and 9 bases had no gene match. The germline V gene has CDR1 MNHEY and CDR2 SVGAGI. This CDR3 has 16 residues. CDR3 DNA sequence: TGTGCCAGCAGCCGAGGACTAGCGGAGATTCAAGAGACCCAGTACTTC. Translated, it gives CASSRGLAEIQETQYF.

Ten or more counts support this clonotype. This chain links TRBV24-1 with TRBJ1-2; no clear D. This CDR3 has 13 residues. CDR1 is KGHDR and CDR2 is SFDVKD in the germline V gene. V was pared by 3 bases and J by 3 bases, with 7 bases between. The CDR3: CATSDPGDYGYTF. Written as DNA, the CDR3 is TGTGCCACCAGTGATCCAGGTGACTATGGCTACACCTTC.

This clonotype was counted many times. The genes are TRBV6-2 or TRBV6-3 and TRBJ1-5, with D unclear. The CDR3 contains 12 residues. The V gene lost 5 bases and the J gene lost 0 bases, with 2 bases spanning the gap. Germline V gene sequence: CDR1 MNHEY, CDR2 SVGEGT. CDR3 nucleotides: TGTGCCAGCAGTCATAGCAATCAGCCCCAGCATTTT. Translated: CASSHSNQPQHF.

This clonotype has more than one count but fewer than ten. This chain links TRBV11-2 with TRBJ2-2; D ambiguous. This CDR3 is built from 14 residues. V was trimmed by 5 bases and J by 6 bases, leaving 13 bases between them. The germline gives CDR1 SGHAT, CDR2 FQNNGV. In DNA, the CDR3 is TGTGCCAGCAGCCGTTTTGGACCATCCGGGGAGCTGTTTTTT. Its translation: CASSRFGPSGELFF.

About this clonotype itself: The junction shows a germline mismatch at one end, possibly a read error. The CDR3 DNA reads TGTAGCGCCGCGAGGTTCACCGGGGAGCTGTTTTTT. Residues: CSAARFTGELFF. The V gene is TRBV29-1, the J gene TRBJ2-2; D may be TRBD2 (5 bases). Per germline, CDR1 SQVTM and CDR2 ANQGSEA. The CDR3 sequence is 12 residues long.

The table lists this clonotype with many counts. The chain uses TRBV5-4 and TRBJ2-1; 14 bases agree with TRBD2. The CDR3 length is 14 residues. The germline V gene has CDR1 SGHNT and CDR2 YYREEE (reference sequence). V dropped 3 bases and J dropped 9; count of bases not matched to a gene: 2. The CDR3 region is CASSSGTSGGEQFF. Here the CDR3 DNA reads TGTGCCAGCAGCTCCGGGACTAGCGGGGGTGAGCAGTTCTTC.

This clonotype was counted many times. The gene calls are TRBV27 and TRBJ2-1; the D gene is possibly TRBD2 (6 bases). Germline CDR1 and CDR2: MNHEY and SMNVEV (reference sequence). This CDR3 is built from 13 residues. V lost 5 bases to trimming and J lost 15 bases, with 20 bases between them. CDR3 loop: CASSPLGLERRFF. CDR3 DNA: TGTGCCAGCAGTCCCTTGGGACTCGAAAGACGGTTCTTC.

The table lists this clonotype with many counts. The chain links TRBV11-3 to TRBJ2-4, with 7 bases that match TRBD2. The junction had 13 bases not matched to a gene; V was cut back by 5 bases and J by 0 bases. Germline values: CDR1 SGHNT, CDR2 YENEEA. The CDR3 has 18 amino acids. CDR3 bases: TGTGCCAGCAGCCACAGGCCAGGGACTACAATAGCCAAAAACATTCAGTACTTC. This encodes CASSHRPGTTIAKNIQYF.

This clonotype was seen at least ten times. The V gene is TRBV28, the J gene TRBJ2-1, with 7 bases that match TRBD1. The germline gives CDR1 MDHEN, CDR2 SYDVKM. V lost 7 bases and J lost 0; bases outside the gene matches: 9. This CDR3 spans 16 amino acids. Here the CDR3 reads CASTPSTGSSYNEQFF. In DNA, the CDR3 is TGTGCCAGCACCCCCTCGACAGGGAGCTCCTACAATGAGCAGTTCTTC.

The chain combines TRBV6-5 with TRBJ2-3; no clear D gene. The V gene lost 3 bases and the J gene lost 1 base, with 5 bases spanning the gap. Germline V lookup: CDR1 MNHEY, CDR2 SVGAGI. The CDR3 has 13 amino acids. CDR3 sequence reads: CASSYLGTDTQYF. The CDR3 DNA reads TGTGCCAGCAGTTATCTGGGCACAGATACGCAGTATTTT.

This clonotype was counted many times. The chain joins TRBV11-2 to TRBJ2-2; D gene uncertain. The CDR3 contains 15 residues. Germline V lookup: CDR1 SGHAT, CDR2 FQNNGV. The V and J ends lost 6 bases and 6 bases respectively, with 17 bases between them. DNA for the CDR3: TGTGCCAGCAGTATCCGGGCCACTATTTCCGGGGAGCTGTTTTTT. It translates to CASSIRATISGELFF.

The sample holds a few counts of this clonotype. The chain couples TRBV29-1 to TRBJ2-5, with 10 positions matching TRBD1. CDR1 is SQVTM and CDR2 is ANQGSEA in the germline V gene. V trimming: 7 bases; J trimming: 4 bases; junction bases outside the gene matches: 3. CDR3 length equals 12 residues. Here the CDR3 DNA reads TGCAGCGCCGACAGGGGGCGAGAGACCCAGTACTTC. It specifies CSADRGRETQYF.

This clonotype was found many times. This chain links TRBV11-2 with TRBJ1-1; tentatively, D is TRBD1 (5 bases). CDR3 size: 14 residues. Trimming cost V 4 bases and J 1 base, with 10 bases left between them. The germline V gene has CDR1 SGHAT and CDR2 FQNNGV. The CDR3 sequence is CASSSRGANTEAFF. The DNA for the CDR3 is TGTGCCAGCAGCTCGCGAGGGGCGAACACTGAAGCTTTCTTT.

The table lists this clonotype with many counts. V and J are TRBV7-9 and TRBJ2-6; 10 bases line up with TRBD1. There are 21 residues in the CDR3. Germline CDR1 SEHNR, CDR2 FQNEAQ (reference sequence). The J segment lost 0 bases and the V segment lost 2 bases, leaving 13 bases of the junction unmatched. CDR3 residues: CASSLLTGRTGGNSGANVLTF. The CDR3 nucleotides read TGTGCCAGCAGCTTACTGACGGGAAGGACAGGGGGTAACTCTGGGGCCAACGTCCTGACTTTC.